The 26 T cell receptor beta chains reported below all come from one sample, sequenced in a study of T cells after yellow fever vaccination. TCRdb fed the 5' RACE reads into MiXCR, producing one record per CDR3 protein. This table holds approximately 140,000 distinct CDR3 sequences, 7% to 9% found once. Sample: CD4+ T cells sorted from PBMCs, taken 5 days after the yellow fever booster vaccination. The origin of the receptors is a man aged 30 to 39 who received the YFV17D yellow fever vaccine.

In this sample, this clonotype turned up many times. V gene TRBV20-1 combines with J gene TRBJ1-5; TRBD1 agrees at 7 bases. The CDR3 is 14 amino acids. V lost 3 bases and J lost 4; bases outside the gene matches: 6. CDR1 DFQATT and CDR2 SNEGSKA come from the germline V gene (reference sequence). The CDR3 DNA sequence: TGCAGTGCTAGGAAAGGGGGCTTGAATCAGCCCCAGCATTTT. Its protein is CSARKGGLNQPQHF.

This clonotype was counted ten times or more. The rearrangement uses TRBV20-1 and TRBJ2-3; 7 nucleotides align to TRBD2. The CDR3 runs to 16 residues. CDR1 is DFQATT and CDR2 is SNEGSKA in the germline V gene (reference sequence). Trimming at V came to 0 bases and at J to 8 bases, leaving 14 bases not matched to a gene. The CDR3 nucleotides read TGCAGTGCTAGAGATTTGAGGTGGGGGAGCGGGGTTACGCAGTATTTT. This encodes CSARDLRWGSGVTQYF.

Many counts were recorded for this clonotype. The gene calls are TRBV15 and TRBJ2-7; 7 bases match TRBD2. After removal of 9 bases from V and 4 bases from J, the junction contained 9 bases not matched to a gene. This CDR3 is 13 amino acids long. Germline assignment: CDR1 LNHNV and CDR2 YYDKDF (reference sequence). CDR3 loop: CATRAGLLYEQYF. The CDR3 DNA is TGTGCCACTAGAGCGGGACTCCTATACGAGCAGTACTTC.

This clonotype has a count of ten or more. The V and J genes are TRBV7-2 and TRBJ2-5, with 10 nucleotides matching TRBD2. The CDR3 sequence is 14 residues long. Germline CDR1 is SGHTA and CDR2 is FQGNSA. CDR3: CDVRIGTSEETQYF. The DNA of the CDR3 is TGTGACGTACGAATAGGGACTAGCGAAGAGACCCAGTACTTC.

In the case of this clonotype: With a much larger clone just one base away, this may be a read error. The chain joins TRBV9 to TRBJ2-2; the D gene could be TRBD1 or TRBD2 (5 bases each). The CDR3 has 16 residues. CDR1 is SGDLS, CDR2 YYNGEE, per germline. The CDR3 nucleotides read TGTGCCAGCAGCGTCACTACAGGCCCTCGGACCGGGGAGCTGTGTTTT. It codes for CASSVTTGPRTGELCF.

This clonotype occurred a few times. The gene calls are TRBV20-1 and TRBJ2-3; D assignment may be TRBD1 or TRBD2 (6 bases each). There are 14 residues in the CDR3. The germline V and J ends were trimmed by 4 bases and 4 bases, with 15 bases remaining between them. Germline loops: CDR1 DFQATT, CDR2 SNEGSKA (reference sequence). This CDR3 is CSATGAGGPDTQYF. Here the CDR3 DNA reads TGCAGTGCTACTGGGGCCGGGGGCCCAGATACGCAGTATTTT.

This clonotype was observed a handful of times. The chain carries TRBV3-1 and TRBJ2-5; 9 nucleotides match TRBD2. CDR1 is LGHDT and CDR2 is YNNKEL in the germline V gene (reference sequence). V lost 4 bases, J lost 0 bases, and 3 bases stayed unmatched. The CDR3 length is 15 residues. CDR3 in amino acids: CASSLSGRNQETQYF. CDR3 bases: TGTGCCAGCAGCCTTAGCGGGAGAAACCAAGAGACCCAGTACTTC.

This clonotype occurred many times. This chain joins TRBV20-1 and TRBJ2-3; a possible D gene is TRBD1 (5 bases). The V gene's germline CDR1 is DFQATT and CDR2 SNEGSKA (reference sequence). Trimming pared 6 bases from V and 5 bases from J, leaving 15 bases between. The CDR3 has 13 residues. The CDR3 nucleotides are TGCAGTGCCTCAGCAGGGCCCGGAGATACGCAGTATTTT. This codes for CSASAGPGDTQYF.

This clonotype has a count of ten or more. This chain uses TRBV25-1 with TRBJ2-1; perhaps TRBD2 as D (6 bases). Germline V gene sequence: CDR1 MGHDK, CDR2 SYGVNS. The ends were cut back, 4 bases at V and 3 bases at J, with 13 bases in the middle. This CDR3 has 15 residues. CDR3 sequence: CASSVGGEGYNEQFF. The CDR3 DNA reads TGTGCCAGCAGTGTGGGGGGAGAGGGCTACAATGAGCAGTTCTTC.

About this clonotype itself: This may be a read error: a much more frequent sequence differs by one nucleotide. V gene TRBV20-1 combines with J gene TRBJ2-3; D possibly corresponds to TRBD1 (5 bases). The germline gives CDR1 DFQATT, CDR2 SNEGSKA (reference sequence). V lost 6 bases, J lost 0 bases, and 19 bases lay in between. The CDR3 has 16 residues. As DNA, the CDR3 is TGCAGTGCCATACCGGTTGTTGACAGTAGCACAGATACGCAGTATTTT. It codes for CSAIPVVDSSTDTQYF.

This clonotype was observed many times. The chain couples TRBV12-3 or TRBV12-4 to TRBJ2-1; the D gene is possibly TRBD2 (6 bases). Trimming shortened V by 3 bases and J by 0 bases, and 12 bases separated the two germline ends. The CDR3 covers 16 residues. The CDR3 DNA reads TGTGCCAGCAGTTTCTTAGGACTAAGCTCCTACAATGAGCAGTTCTTC. Its translation: CASSFLGLSSYNEQFF.

This clonotype was counted ten times or more. The CDR3 DNA reads TGCAGTGCTAGTTACCGAGGCACAGATACGCAGTATTTT. Translation: CSASYRGTDTQYF. This chain connects TRBV20-1 to TRBJ2-3; the D is unclear. The V end was cut by 3 bases, the J end by 1 base, with 8 bases between. CDR3 length: 13 residues. CDR1 is DFQATT, CDR2 SNEGSKA, per germline (reference sequence).

This clonotype was picked up a small number of times. CDR3 DNA sequence: TGTGCCAGCAGCTTAAGCCAGCTTAATTCACCCCTCCACTTT. Protein sequence: CASSLSQLNSPLHF. The rearrangement joins TRBV7-9 to TRBJ1-6; D ambiguous. Germline V gene sequence: CDR1 SEHNR, CDR2 FQNEAQ (reference sequence). The CDR3 extends over 14 amino acids. V was cut by 2 bases and J by 6 bases, with 8 bases left in between.

This clonotype appeared many times. The chain couples TRBV7-6 to TRBJ2-1; TRBD1 matches 9 bases. V lost 2 bases and J lost 5; bases outside the gene matches: 1. Germline CDR1 is SGHVS and CDR2 is FNYEAQ. CDR3 length: 14 amino acids. The CDR3 region is CASSLRTGDNEQFF. The CDR3 DNA reads as TGTGCCAGCAGCTTAAGGACAGGGGACAATGAGCAGTTCTTC. Supplemented by reference TRBV7-6 and TRBJ2-1, the full variable domain reads GAGVSQSPRYKVTKRGQDVALRCDPISGHVSLYWYRQALGQGPEFLTYFNYEAQQDKSGLPNDRFSAERPEGSISTLTIQRTEQRDSAMYRCASSLRTGDNEQFFGPGTRLTVL.

This clonotype has a count of ten or more. The chain links TRBV28 to TRBJ2-3; D possibly matches TRBD1 or TRBD2 (5 bases each). CDR1 and CDR2 (germline): MDHEN, SYDVKM. Trimming cost V 5 bases and J 5 bases, with 29 bases left between them. The CDR3 runs 19 residues. The CDR3 DNA is TGTGCCAGCAGTCAGGGCACCCTGTCCCGGACTCGGGTCGTAGATACGCAGTATTTT. It codes for CASSQGTLSRTRVVDTQYF.

In its sample, this clonotype was seen many times. The rearrangement links TRBV4-3 to TRBJ2-1; D unresolved. The CDR3 sequence is 18 residues long. Trimming left V 4 bases short and J 0 bases short, with 19 bases between. Germline V gene data show CDR1 as LGHNA and CDR2 as YSLEER. The CDR3 here is CASSRSLGSVDSYNEQFF. In nucleotides, the CDR3 is TGCGCCAGCAGCCGATCGCTAGGGTCCGTAGACTCCTACAATGAGCAGTTCTTC.

This clonotype was detected many times. The chain joins TRBV7-2 to TRBJ2-7, with D unclear. There are 16 residues in the CDR3. The germline gives CDR1 SGHTA, CDR2 FQGNSA. V dropped 4 bases and J dropped 2 bases, with 18 bases sitting between them. CDR3 in DNA: TGTGCCAGCAGCTCCAAAGCCATGTCCCTAGCCTACGAGCAGTACTTC. Translation gives CASSSKAMSLAYEQYF. The full variable domain, completed using reference TRBV7-2 and TRBJ2-7, is GAGVSQSPSNKVTEKGKDVELRCDPISGHTALYWYRQSLGQGLEFLIYFQGNSAPDKSGLPSDRFSAERTGGSVSTLTIQRTQQEDSAVYLCASSSKAMSLAYEQYFGPGTRLTVT.

As concerns this clonotype: A much larger clone is a single base away; this may be a read error. The V gene is TRBV5-1, the J gene TRBJ2-7; no clear D. The CDR3 runs 14 residues. Germline V lookup: CDR1 SGHRS, CDR2 YFSETQ. CDR3 in DNA: TGCACCAGCAGCTTTACGGGCGACTCCTACGAGCAGTACTTC. It yields the protein CTSSFTGDSYEQYF.

The table lists this clonotype with many counts. The chain joins TRBV15 to TRBJ2-7; D possibly corresponds to TRBD1 (6 bases). The CDR3 extends over 15 amino acids. Germline V gene data show CDR1 as LNHNV and CDR2 as YYDKDF (reference sequence). The ends were cut back, 0 bases at V and 0 bases at J, with 9 bases in the middle. The CDR3 reads CATSREWDNSYEQYF. Here the CDR3 DNA reads TGTGCCACCAGCAGAGAATGGGACAACTCCTACGAGCAGTACTTC.

This clonotype has only a few counts. The V call is TRBV20-1, the J call TRBJ2-5; D is undetermined. V was trimmed by 2 bases and J by 0 bases, leaving 19 bases between them. The CDR3 consists of 17 residues. Germline lookup yields CDR1 DFQATT and CDR2 SNEGSKA (reference sequence). The CDR3: CSARPLGPTWYQETQYF. The DNA of the CDR3 is TGCAGTGCTAGACCCCTCGGCCCTACCTGGTACCAAGAGACCCAGTACTTC.

In its sample, this clonotype was seen many times. The CDR3 loop reads CASSIQGGLGELFF. In nucleotides, the CDR3 is TGTGCCAGCAGCATCCAGGGGGGCCTCGGGGAGCTGTTTTTT. This chain connects TRBV7-9 to TRBJ2-2, with D possibly TRBD1 on 7 matching bases. Per germline, CDR1 SEHNR and CDR2 FQNEAQ (reference sequence). The CDR3 extends over 14 amino acids. The germline V and J ends were trimmed by 5 bases and 7 bases, with 14 bases remaining between them.

This clonotype came up many times. The V call is TRBV5-1, the J call TRBJ1-1; D call uncertain. CDR3 length: 13 residues. Germline assignment: CDR1 SGHRS and CDR2 YFSETQ. V was shortened by 2 bases and J by 1 base, with 6 bases between the two germline ends. For the CDR3, the DNA is TGCGCCAGCAGCTTCGCCCCGAACACTGAAGCTTTCTTT. It yields the protein CASSFAPNTEAFF.

Many counts were recorded for this clonotype. The V and J genes are TRBV7-2 and TRBJ2-2; D call uncertain. V was shortened by 7 bases and J by 7 bases, with 7 bases between the two germline ends. CDR1 and CDR2 from the germline V gene are SGHTA and FQGNSA. The CDR3 consists of 11 residues. CDR3 DNA: TGTGCCAGCACCGTGGGCGGGGAGCTGTTTTTT. It yields the protein CASTVGGELFF.

This clonotype was observed at least ten times. The rearrangement uses TRBV29-1 and TRBJ2-7; tentative D call: TRBD2 (6 bases). Germline loops: CDR1 SQVTM, CDR2 ANQGSEA. The CDR3 is 12 residues long. Trimming removed 5 bases at V and 4 bases at J, with 12 bases between. The CDR3 spells CSVRLGGYEQYF. CDR3 nucleotides: TGCAGCGTTCGGCTGGGGGGATACGAGCAGTACTTC.

This clonotype came up many times. The chain combines TRBV5-5 with TRBJ1-6, with D possibly being TRBD1 (5 bases). Germline V lookup: CDR1 SGHKS, CDR2 YYEKEE (reference sequence). The V gene lost 4 bases and the J gene lost 6 bases, with 11 bases spanning the gap. The CDR3 loop spans 14 amino acids. CDR3 bases: TGTGCCAGCAGCCCGCGACAGATTAATTCACCCCTCCACTTT. Translation: CASSPRQINSPLHF. The full variable domain, with the rest looked up from reference TRBV5-5 and TRBJ1-6, is DAGVTQSPTHLIKTRGQQVTLRCSPISGHKSVSWYQQVLGQGPQFIFQYYEKEERGRGNFPDRFSARQFPNYSSELNVNALLLGDSALYLCASSPRQINSPLHFGNGTRLTVT.

There are many counts of this clonotype. V is TRBV5-1 and J is TRBJ2-5; the match to TRBD2 covers 10 bases. This CDR3 contains 16 residues. Losses at the gene ends were 0 bases for V and 6 bases for J; bases not matched to a gene: 8. Germline CDR1 reads SGHRS; CDR2 reads YFSETQ. CDR3 nucleotides: TGCGCCAGCAGCTTGGTCCTTGGACTAGCGGCGAAGACCCAGTACTTC. Translating it yields CASSLVLGLAAKTQYF.